This TCR beta chain was observed in a study of a mutant IDH1 vaccine in newly diagnosed glioma (dated by TCRdb to about 2021). In the study overall: Across visits V03 through V10, patients got a total of eight vaccinations, given in weeks 1, 3, 5, 7, 11, 15, 19 and 23. Vaccination began 4-6 weeks after radiotherapy alone, or alongside temozolomide cycles in the chemotherapy-containing groups. Prior to enrollment, patients had been given standard therapy consisting of radiotherapy alone, temozolomide alone, or radiochemotherapy with temozolomide, with the combination given to most patients. Of the approximately 29 treated patients, 62.5% were male and approximately 40% were female, and a mean age of 40.4 years was recorded. Peripheral blood was collected at six visits: V03 (baseline), V05, V07, V10, V12 and V13. For exploratory analyses, longitudinal TCRB deep sequencing was carried out in roughly 23 treated patients wherever samples were available. Study-level results and caveats: No apparent relationship was observed between pseudoprogression and alterations in the top peripheral T cell clonotypes detected by TCRB sequencing. According to the authors, sample limitations meant that analyses of patient blood samples could not be reproduced. Availability determined which PBMC samples were chosen for TCRB deep sequencing. Immune responses induced by the vaccine were seen in roughly 95% of patients across multiple MHC alleles.

In light of the paper, this sample's time point label describes: week 5, during vaccination. Each vaccine dose was 300 ug of a 20-mer mutant IDH1 peptide in Montanide, given subcutaneously with topical imiquimod. Donors had newly diagnosed WHO grade 3 or 4 IDH1-mutant astrocytomas with loss of nuclear ATRX. The samples were drawn from NOA16, a multicentre, single-arm, open-label phase I trial in Germany that tested a mutant IDH1 peptide vaccine in humans for the first time. The DNeasy Blood and Tissue Kit was used to extract genomic DNA from EDTA blood for TCRB sequencing. Library construction relied on the immunoSEQ multiplex PCR assay. Following the manufacturer's protocol, the hsTCRB Kit was used to amplify rearranged TCR beta chain sequences. An Illumina MiSeq was used to sequence the TCRB libraries. In the source study's methods: Demultiplexing, trimming and gene mapping were performed with the kit vendor's proprietary platform. TCRdb re-hosts the immuneACCESS table, in-frame sequences only. Its copies lack some clones; in the studies checked, an unresolved V gene accounts for under half of them, and the cause for the rest is not known. V, J and clone size reflect that table, while D and trimming were determined from the DNA. Here the sample has about 30,000 clones; around 83% occur a single time. The top ten hold 24% of the sample.

As for this clone: The clone's antigen remains unknown. Base qualities are not provided; no much larger clone lies one nucleotide away.

The source material was PBMCs, sampled from a glioma patient whose treatment included an IDH1 peptide vaccine. This receptor was identified in a man aged 25-40 years with glioma.

The DNA sequence reads TGTGCCAGCAGCCCGGAGACAGGGGGCGCTTATGGCTACACCTTC. It codes for CASSPETGGAYGYTF. Rearrangement joined TRBV5-6 to TRBJ1-2, and TRBD1 aligns with 10 junction nucleotides. Including cysteine and phenylalanine, the CDR3 has 15 amino acids. Solely the CDR3 DNA is kept, with 45 bases framed from the first base. The germline V gene provides CDR1 SGHDT and CDR2 YYEEEE. The junction shows trimming of 4 bases on V and 5 bases on J, and the gene matches do not reach 8 bases of it.